This T cell receptor beta chain was found in a study of cytomegalovirus exposure and HLA in healthy donors. Study-level results: In a later analysis, CMV-associated beta chains were mostly HLA-associated, it appeared. A few CMV-associated chains proved CMV antigen-specific in vitro. A later analysis reportedly found fewer N-insertions in an Asian-associated ancestry cluster than the roughly 670-donor mean. Across donors, most TCRs were seen rarely, yet some public ones were widespread.

A note on this clone: Its cognate antigen is unknown.

Germline V CDR1 and CDR2: MDHEN, SYDVKM. This CDR3 spans 16 amino acids. The J segment lost 0 bases and the V segment lost 5 bases, leaving 10 bases of the junction unmatched. PCR primers comprised 60 Vbeta and 13 Jbeta primers. Only in-frame clones appear in the TCRdb table, and some are missing; sequencing was by immunoSEQ multiplex PCR. The sample holds about 72,000 clones. The receptor was isolated from a man aged 45-65 years in good health and CMV-seropositive. The genes are TRBV28 and TRBJ2-7; TRBD1 aligns across 7 bases. Sequencing was carried out using PBMCs. The CDR3 region is CASSPGTDISSYEQYF. CDR3 coding DNA: TGTGCCAGCAGTCCCGGGACAGACATTAGCTCCTACGAGCAGTACTTC. The whole variable domain, remainder taken from reference TRBV28 and TRBJ2-7, is DVKVTQSSRYLVKRTGEKVFLECVQDMDHENMFWYRQDPGLGLRLIYFSYDVKMKEKGDIPEGYSVSREKKERFSLILESASTNQTSMYLCASSPGTDISSYEQYFGPGTRLTVT.